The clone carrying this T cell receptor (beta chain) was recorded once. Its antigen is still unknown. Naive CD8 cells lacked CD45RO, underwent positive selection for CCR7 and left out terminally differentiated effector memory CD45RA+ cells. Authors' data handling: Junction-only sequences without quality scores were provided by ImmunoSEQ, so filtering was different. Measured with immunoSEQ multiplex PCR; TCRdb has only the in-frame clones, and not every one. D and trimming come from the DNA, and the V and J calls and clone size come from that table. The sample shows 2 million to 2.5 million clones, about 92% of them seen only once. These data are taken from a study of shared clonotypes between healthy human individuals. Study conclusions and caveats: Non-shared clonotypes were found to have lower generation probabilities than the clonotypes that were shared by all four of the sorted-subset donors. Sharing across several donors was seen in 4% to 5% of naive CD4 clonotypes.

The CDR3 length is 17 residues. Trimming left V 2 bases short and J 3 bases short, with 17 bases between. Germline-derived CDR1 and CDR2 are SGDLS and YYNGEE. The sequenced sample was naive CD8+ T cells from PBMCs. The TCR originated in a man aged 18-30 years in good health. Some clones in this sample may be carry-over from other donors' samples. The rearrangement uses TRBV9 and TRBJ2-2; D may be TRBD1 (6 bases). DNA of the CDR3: TGTGCCAGCAGCGTGTATTCTGGGGGCGCTGACACCGGGGAGCTGTTTTTT. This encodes CASSVYSGGADTGELFF.